These 19 T cell receptor beta chains were sequenced from one sample in a study of control samples from healthy donors and cancer patients. The data were produced by immunoSEQ multiplex PCR, yet TCRdb's version contains in-frame clones alone and is incomplete. Here the sample spans about 100,000 clones, around 90% being singletons. The sequenced sample was blood. All receptors derive from a human donor in good health. The donor label of this sample is uncertain.

CDR3 in DNA: TGTGCCAGCAGTCCAGACACAGATACGCAGTATTTT. Amino acid sequence: CASSPDTDTQYF. J is TRBJ2-3 and V is TRBV3-1 (or the pseudogene TRBV3-2); D is ambiguous. V shed 6 bases and J shed 2 bases, with 6 bases lying between them. The CDR3 consists of 12 residues. Looked up from germline, CDR1 is LGHDT and CDR2 is YNNKEL (reference sequence).

The chain combines TRBV6-1 with TRBJ1-5; TRBD1 might be the D (5 bases). The CDR3 has 15 amino acids. The V end was cut by 3 bases, the J end by 2 bases, with 11 bases between. Germline loops: CDR1 MNHNS, CDR2 SASEGT. CDR3 DNA: TGTGCCAGCAGTGAGGGGGTAGTGGGCAATCAGCCCCAGCATTTT. It codes for CASSEGVVGNQPQHF.

The CDR3 DNA reads TGTGCCAGCAGCTCCCGACTAGCCAAAAACATTCAGTACTTC. This sequence encodes CASSSRLAKNIQYF. V usage is TRBV14 and J usage is TRBJ2-4; no clear D gene. The CDR3 loop spans 14 amino acids. Trimming took 5 bases from V and 0 from J, leaving 8 bases between them. Germline V gene lookup returns CDR1 SGHDN and CDR2 FVKESK. Filled out from reference TRBV14 and TRBJ2-4, the complete variable domain reads EAGVTQFPSHSVIEKGQTVTLRCDPISGHDNLYWYRRVMGKEIKFLLHFVKESKQDESGMPNNRFLAERTGGTYSTLKVQPAELEDSGVYFCASSSRLAKNIQYFGAGTRLSVL.

This clone was seen just once. The rearrangement links TRBV11-2 to TRBJ2-3, with D possibly matching TRBD2 (5 bases). V shed 0 bases and J shed 6 bases, with 10 bases lying between them. CDR1 and CDR2 (germline): SGHAT, FQNNGV. This CDR3 has 14 amino acids. This CDR3 reads CASSLDWRSDTQYF. CDR3 nucleotides: TGTGCCAGCAGCTTAGATTGGAGGTCCGATACGCAGTATTTT.

The genes are TRBV6-1 and TRBJ2-6; D perhaps matches TRBD1 (6 bases). Trimming pared 4 bases from V and 2 bases from J, leaving 12 bases between. There are 16 residues in the CDR3. The germline V gene has CDR1 MNHNS and CDR2 SASEGT. CDR3 nucleotide sequence: TGTGCCAGCAGTGTCGGGACACCAACTGGGGCCAACGTCCTGACTTTC. This translates into CASSVGTPTGANVLTF.

This chain joins TRBV12-3 or TRBV12-4 and TRBJ2-5, with a possible D match to TRBD2 (5 bases). V dropped 3 bases and J dropped 5 bases, with 10 bases sitting between them. This CDR3 region has 13 residues. The CDR3 sequence is CASSLAGVETQYF. The CDR3 nucleotides read TGTGCCAGCAGTTTGGCCGGGGTGGAGACCCAGTACTTC.

The chain links TRBV6-2 or TRBV6-3 to TRBJ2-5; 15 positions agree with TRBD2. The CDR3 spans 18 residues. The J segment lost 4 bases and the V segment lost 5 bases, leaving 11 bases of the junction unmatched. CDR1 MNHEY and CDR2 SVGEGT come from the germline V gene. CDR3 nucleotides: TGTGCCAGCAGTCCCTGGACTAGCGGGGGGGCCGAGGGAGAGACCCAGTACTTC. It translates to CASSPWTSGGAEGETQYF.

This rearrangement joins TRBV5-4 to TRBJ2-5; D is tentatively TRBD1 or TRBD2 (6 bases each). Trimming removed 0 bases from V and 5 bases from J, with 17 bases in between. This CDR3 is 16 amino acids long. Germline CDR1 is SGHNT and CDR2 is YYREEE (reference sequence). CDR3 residues: CASSLAGAGVGETQYF. The DNA for the CDR3 is TGTGCCAGCAGCTTGGCGGGGGCAGGGGTTGGTGAGACCCAGTACTTC.

The V gene is TRBV24-1, the J gene TRBJ2-5; D perhaps matches TRBD1 (6 bases). Trimming removed 7 bases at V and 0 bases at J, with 8 bases between. The CDR3 totals 13 residues. Germline lookup yields CDR1 KGHDR and CDR2 SFDVKD. The CDR3 DNA follows: TGTGCCACCAGAGACAGGTACCAAGAGACCCAGTACTTC. The encoded protein is CATRDRYQETQYF.

This sequence joins TRBV2 and TRBJ2-3, with D possibly matching TRBD1 (6 bases). V lost 6 bases, J lost 1 base, and 11 bases lay in between. The CDR3 covers 14 residues. Germline CDR1 and CDR2: SNHLY and FYNNEI. The CDR3 DNA sequence: TGTGCCAGCAGGGGGGCGGGCCGCACAGATACGCAGTATTTT. Translation gives CASRGAGRTDTQYF.

The J gene is TRBJ1-4, the V gene TRBV5-4; a possible D gene is TRBD1 (6 bases). V was cut by 0 bases and J by 8 bases, with 14 bases left in between. CDR1 and CDR2 (germline): SGHNT, YYREEE (reference sequence). The CDR3 runs 15 residues. The CDR3 region has the DNA TGTGCCAGCAGCTTGGCAGGCAGGGGTGACGAAAAACTGTTTTTT. It yields the protein CASSLAGRGDEKLFF.

J is TRBJ1-2 and V is TRBV10-3, with D possibly being TRBD1 (5 bases). The CDR3 has 18 residues. V was shortened by 5 bases and J by 2 bases, with 24 bases between the two germline ends. CDR1 is ENHRY and CDR2 is SYGVKD in the germline V gene. This CDR3 is CAISPQQGRATRNYGYTF. The CDR3 DNA reads as TGTGCCATCAGTCCCCAACAAGGCAGGGCGACTCGCAACTATGGCTACACCTTC.

The gene calls are TRBV20-1 and TRBJ1-5, with D perhaps matching TRBD1 (5 bases). Looked up from germline, CDR1 is DFQATT and CDR2 is SNEGSKA (reference sequence). CDR3 length: 13 amino acids. Trimming stripped 3 bases from V and 8 bases from J, with 14 bases between. DNA for the CDR3: TGCAGTGCTAGTAAAGGGGTAGGGGAGCCCCAGCATTTT. Translated, it gives CSASKGVGEPQHF.

This rearrangement joins TRBV12-3 or TRBV12-4 to TRBJ2-5, with D maybe TRBD2 (5 bases). Trimming pared 3 bases from V and 2 bases from J, leaving 7 bases between. This CDR3 comprises 13 residues. CDR3 coding DNA: TGTGCCAGCAGTTTTGGGAGACAAGAGACCCAGTACTTC. As protein: CASSFGRQETQYF.

The chain uses TRBV7-2 and TRBJ1-5; D perhaps matches TRBD1 (6 bases). The V end lost 5 bases, the J end lost 4 bases, and 15 bases lay between the germline ends. This CDR3 is built from 15 residues. CDR1 is SGHTA and CDR2 is FQGNSA in the germline V gene. The CDR3: CASSPQLQGNQPQHF. The DNA of the CDR3 is TGTGCCAGCAGCCCGCAATTACAGGGAAATCAGCCCCAGCATTTT.

V usage is TRBV9 and J usage is TRBJ1-3, with D maybe TRBD1 (5 bases). Per germline, CDR1 SGDLS and CDR2 YYNGEE. The CDR3 is 18 residues long. V was shortened by 0 bases and J by 4 bases, with 20 bases between the two germline ends. This chain's CDR3 is CASSVESGTLRVGNTIYF. CDR3 in DNA: TGTGCCAGCAGCGTAGAGTCCGGGACCCTCCGTGTCGGAAACACCATATATTTT.

The chain recombines TRBV5-6 with TRBJ1-1; D may be TRBD1 (6 bases). Germline loops: CDR1 SGHDT, CDR2 YYEEEE. With 1 base removed from V and 0 bases from J, the gap between germline ends came to 13 bases. This CDR3 is built from 16 residues. The CDR3 loop reads CASSLLPGVLNTEAFF. The CDR3 DNA sequence: TGTGCCAGCAGCTTGCTACCAGGGGTACTGAACACTGAAGCTTTCTTT.

The V call is TRBV5-1, the J call TRBJ1-4; tentative D call: TRBD1 (6 bases). The CDR3 totals 17 residues. CDR1 and CDR2 (germline): SGHRS, YFSETQ. Deletions cut 3 bases from V and 3 bases from J, with 18 bases between. The CDR3 reads CASSSRPGTFSNEKLFF. The CDR3 DNA is TGCGCCAGCAGCTCACGTCCCGGGACATTTTCTAATGAAAAACTGTTTTTT.

The chain uses TRBV30 and TRBJ2-1, with 12 bases aligning to TRBD2. This CDR3 spans 15 amino acids. The V gene's germline CDR1 is GTSNPN and CDR2 SVGIG (reference sequence). V was pared by 8 bases and J by 4 bases, with 9 bases of the junction left unmatched. The CDR3 nucleotides are TGTGCCGGGACGAACGGACTAGCGGGATACAATGAGCAGTTCTTC. Amino acid sequence: CAGTNGLAGYNEQFF. Supplemented by reference TRBV30 and TRBJ2-1, the full variable domain reads SQTIHQWPATLVQPVGSPLSLECTVEGTSNPNLYWYRQAAGRGLQLLFYSVGIGQISSEVPQNLSASRPQDRQFILSSKKLLLSDSGFYLCAGTNGLAGYNEQFFGPGTRLTVL.